The rows below give T cell receptor beta chains drawn from one sample of a study of T-cell reconstitution after alpha-beta-depleted transplantation in children. TCRdb analysed the PCR reads with MiXCR anew, one entry per CDR3 protein. The table includes hundreds of thousands of distinct CDR3 sequences, approximately 15% detected once. This material consisted of PBMCs, mostly from graft donor cells, taken 360 days after TCRalphabeta/CD19-depleted stem cell transplant. The receptors were sampled from a male patient under 18 who had a stem cell transplant for acute lymphoblastic leukemia, so the T cells may come from the graft donor. The CDR3 runs from the conserved cysteine through the conserved F or W. The order of the fields is CDR3 protein, CDR3 DNA, J gene, clone size, V gene, D gene, CDR3 length. D genes are given only for firm matches. Clone size appears in some rows only: once, few, many, or a class for an expanded clone.

CDR3aa: CASSPSKGLAGANGELFF
CDR3nt: TGTGCCAGCAGCCCGTCAAAGGGACTAGCGGGAGCGAACGGGGAGCTGTTTTTT
j_gene: TRBJ2-2
abundance: few
v_gene: TRBV11-2
d_gene: TRBD2
len: 18

CDR3aa: CSASPRAQGAKGTQYF
CDR3nt: TGCAGTGCTAGCCCCCGAGCGCAGGGCGCGAAGGGGACCCAGTACTTC
j_gene: TRBJ2-5
abundance: NA
v_gene: TRBV20-1
d_gene: NA
len: 16

CDR3aa: CASSPPAGRYTEAFF
CDR3nt: TGTGCCAGCAGCCCTCCGGCGGGACGGTACACTGAAGCTTTCTTT
j_gene: TRBJ1-1
abundance: many
v_gene: TRBV3-1
d_gene: NA
len: 15

CDR3aa: CASGSMNTEAFF
CDR3nt: TGTGCTAGTGGTTCCATGAACACTGAAGCTTTCTTT
j_gene: TRBJ1-1
abundance: few
v_gene: TRBV12-5
d_gene: NA
len: 12

CDR3aa: CASSTDPLGTQYF
CDR3nt: TGTGCCAGCAGCACGGACCCCCTGGGTACGCAGTATTTT
j_gene: TRBJ2-3
abundance: few
v_gene: TRBV7-9
d_gene: NA
len: 13

CDR3aa: CASSYPSKGTSIAKNIQYF
CDR3nt: TGTGCCAGCAGTTACCCCTCAAAAGGGACTTCTATAGCCAAAAACATTCAGTACTTC
j_gene: TRBJ2-4
abundance: once
v_gene: TRBV6-2/TRBV6-3
d_gene: NA
len: 19

CDR3aa: CASSRSTQETQYF
CDR3nt: TGTGCCAGCAGCCGGTCGACCCAAGAGACCCAGTACTTC
j_gene: TRBJ2-5
abundance: few
v_gene: TRBV14
d_gene: NA
len: 13

CDR3aa: CASSKAPGAETQYF
CDR3nt: TGTGCCAGCAGCAAAGCCCCGGGAGCTGAGACCCAGTACTTC
j_gene: TRBJ2-5
abundance: many
v_gene: TRBV21-1
d_gene: NA
len: 14

CDR3aa: CASSQRPGTSGRAIYEQYF
CDR3nt: TGTGCCAGCAGCCAACGTCCCGGGACTAGCGGGAGGGCTATCTACGAGCAGTACTTC
j_gene: TRBJ2-7
abundance: NA
v_gene: TRBV7-6
d_gene: TRBD2
len: 19

CDR3aa: CATSDRTGVVYEQYF
CDR3nt: TGTGCCACCAGTGATCGTACAGGCGTAGTCTACGAGCAGTACTTC
j_gene: TRBJ2-7
abundance: NA
v_gene: TRBV24-1
d_gene: NA
len: 15

CDR3aa: CASSPGTSGRHTGELFF
CDR3nt: TGTGCCAGCAGCCCCGGGACTAGCGGGAGGCACACCGGGGAGCTGTTTTTT
j_gene: TRBJ2-2
abundance: many
v_gene: TRBV7-4
d_gene: TRBD2
len: 17

CDR3aa: CASSTHLTSGDNTGELFF
CDR3nt: TGTGCCAGCAGCACTCACCTAACTAGCGGGGACAACACCGGGGAGCTGTTTTTT
j_gene: TRBJ2-2
abundance: few
v_gene: TRBV4-2
d_gene: TRBD2
len: 18

CDR3aa: CASSFGFRITDTQYF
CDR3nt: TGTGCCAGCAGCTTTGGTTTCAGGATCACAGATACGCAGTATTTT
j_gene: TRBJ2-3
abundance: NA
v_gene: TRBV7-8
d_gene: NA
len: 15

CDR3aa: CSAQGIEGTPSNQPQHF
CDR3nt: TGCAGTGCACAAGGGATAGAAGGGACACCCAGCAATCAGCCCCAGCATTTT
j_gene: TRBJ1-5
abundance: NA
v_gene: TRBV20-1
d_gene: NA
len: 17

CDR3aa: CASTARGRVNYGYTF
CDR3nt: TGTGCCAGCACAGCTAGGGGGCGAGTTAACTATGGCTACACCTTC
j_gene: TRBJ1-2
abundance: few
v_gene: TRBV12-3/TRBV12-4
d_gene: TRBD1
len: 15

CDR3aa: CASSVGSNTDTQYF
CDR3nt: TGCGCCAGCAGCGTAGGGTCCAACACAGATACGCAGTATTTT
j_gene: TRBJ2-3
abundance: few
v_gene: TRBV5-1
d_gene: NA
len: 14

CDR3aa: CASSLQTDRSYEQYF
CDR3nt: TGCGCCAGCAGCTTGCAGACCGATCGTTCCTACGAGCAGTACTTC
j_gene: TRBJ2-7
abundance: NA
v_gene: TRBV5-1
d_gene: NA
len: 15

CDR3aa: CSASKGGEQFF
CDR3nt: TGCAGTGCTAGTAAAGGCGGTGAGCAGTTCTTC
j_gene: TRBJ2-1
abundance: NA
v_gene: TRBV20-1
d_gene: NA
len: 11

CDR3aa: CASSPPPGAGELFF
CDR3nt: TGTGCCAGCAGTCCTCCCCCGGGGGCCGGGGAGCTGTTTTTT
j_gene: TRBJ2-2
abundance: NA
v_gene: TRBV6-1
d_gene: NA
len: 14

CDR3aa: CASSSGLVNEQFF
CDR3nt: TGTGCCAGCAGCTCGGGGCTAGTGAATGAGCAGTTCTTC
j_gene: TRBJ2-1
abundance: NA
v_gene: TRBV7-9
d_gene: NA
len: 13

CDR3aa: CASSPQGGEKQYF
CDR3nt: TGTGCCAGCTCACCACAGGGGGGCGAGAAGCAGTACTTC
j_gene: TRBJ2-7
abundance: NA
v_gene: TRBV18
d_gene: NA
len: 13

CDR3aa: CASSGGTSGSRSEQFF
CDR3nt: TGTGCCAGCAGCGGAGGGACTAGCGGGAGTAGGAGTGAGCAGTTCTTC
j_gene: TRBJ2-1
abundance: NA
v_gene: TRBV9
d_gene: TRBD2
len: 16

CDR3aa: CASSPPGLAGSYNEQFF
CDR3nt: TGTGCCAGCAGCCCCCCGGGACTAGCGGGGTCCTACAATGAGCAGTTCTTC
j_gene: TRBJ2-1
abundance: few
v_gene: TRBV7-9
d_gene: TRBD2
len: 17